Listed below are T cell receptor beta chains from one sample, sequenced in a study of cytomegalovirus exposure and HLA in healthy donors. The method was immunoSEQ multiplex PCR; TCRdb's version includes in-frame clones alone and lacks a portion of them. The profile shows around 180,000 clones, about four fifths of them singletons. The specimen sequenced was PBMCs. The receptors here all came from a man younger than 35 in good health and CMV-seronegative. CDR3s include the opening cysteine and the closing phenylalanine or tryptophan. The order of the fields is D gene, V gene, J gene, CDR3 protein. A D gene is named only where the DNA matches it firmly.

>NA|TRBV28|TRBJ1-1
CASARSDTEAFF
>NA|TRBV7-2|TRBJ1-1
CASSPPGVRWSEAFF
>NA|TRBV28|TRBJ2-3
CASLDYTDTQYF
>TRBD1|TRBV10-3|NA
CAISDSRGLAYEQYF
>NA|TRBV7-9|TRBJ2-7
CASSSSGEQYF
>NA|TRBV5-1|TRBJ1-1
CASSSPMVSTEAFF
>TRBD2|TRBV6-5|TRBJ2-7
CASRPGLGSLEQYF
>NA|TRBV5-1|TRBJ1-1
CASSLLAVLGMNTEAFF
>TRBD1|TRBV6-1|TRBJ1-5
CASIQGAVARQPQHF
>TRBD1|TRBV6-5|TRBJ1-2
CASRYDRGNGYTF
>NA|TRBV11-2|TRBJ2-5
CASSLGLRTAGETQYF
>TRBD2|TRBV11-3|TRBJ2-1
CASSHLGLAGYNEQFF
>NA|TRBV4-1|TRBJ1-1
CASSQELGGGTEAFF
>TRBD1|TRBV5-1|TRBJ1-1
CASSGTGAEAFF
>NA|TRBV27|TRBJ2-7
CASSLLGHRAPDEQYF
>TRBD1|TRBV4-1|TRBJ2-1
CASSQANRGRYNEQFF
>NA|TRBV5-1|TRBJ2-4
CASSYNWGLAKNIQYF
>NA|TRBV7-2|TRBJ2-7
CASSLRLTPYEQYF
>TRBD1|TRBV19|TRBJ1-6
CASSTWTGTRSYNSPLHF
>TRBD1|TRBV4-3|TRBJ1-2
CASSQEAGTAVRSYTF
>NA|TRBV2|TRBJ1-2
CASTEIYGYTF
>NA|TRBV6-5|TRBJ2-2
CASSYSILLNTGELFF
>TRBD2|TRBV7-9|TRBJ2-7
CSSSSGLAGGFEQYF
>TRBD1|TRBV5-6|TRBJ1-4
CASSLTSGRTGYKEKLFF
>NA|TRBV9|TRBJ2-3
CASSPPQGDTQYF
>NA|TRBV6-5|TRBJ1-1
CASSFGHPNTEAFF
>NA|TRBV7-9|TRBJ1-2
CASSGRSRTYGYTF
>NA|TRBV7-8|TRBJ1-1
CASSSEGVEAFF
>NA|TRBV5-1|TRBJ1-3
CASSLDKGVTGNTIYF
>NA|TRBV29-1|TRBJ1-2
CSVTDTVIGYTF
>NA|TRBV19|TRBJ2-7
CASSPRGSYEQYF
>TRBD1|TRBV7-2|TRBJ2-3
CASKGWGQGTDTQYF
>NA|TRBV7-3|TRBJ1-1
CASKEQRNTEAFF
>TRBD2|TRBV13|TRBJ2-2
CASSLMASGSFGELFF
>NA|TRBV13|TRBJ1-2
CASSLLEYGYTF
>NA|TRBV14|TRBJ1-3
CASSQVGGSSGNTIYF
>TRBD2|TRBV11-3|TRBJ2-7
CASSLTSGSTHEQYF
>NA|TRBV27|TRBJ1-1
CASSLSGTFEAFF
>TRBD2|TRBV27|TRBJ2-7
CASSSGTSIYEQYF
>TRBD1|TRBV5-6|TRBJ1-1
CASSLRGGAGNTEAFF
>NA|TRBV4-2|TRBJ1-1
CASSLTRGLNTEAFF
>NA|TRBV29-1|TRBJ1-2
CSVWQGMRYNYGYTF